A selection of T cell receptor beta chains follows, all from one sample in a study of vaccination and CD4 T cells after COVID-19. TCRdb independently ran MiXCR on the PCR reads; one entry per CDR3 protein. The table records 4,000 to 4,500 distinct CDR3 sequences, approximately 21% of them present only once. These receptors' targets are unknown. Sequenced input: CD4+ T cells from blood, cultured in vitro. The receptors come from a human donor who had recovered from COVID-19. CDR3s include the opening cysteine and the closing phenylalanine or tryptophan. A D gene is named only where the DNA matches it firmly. A row's size may be missing; if present it is once, few, many or a size class.

J gene: TRBJ2-5; D gene: -; clone size: few; V gene: TRBV25-1; CDR3 DNA: TGTGCCAGCAGTGAATCGCGACTCCTGCCGGAGACCCAGTACTTC; CDR3 protein: CASSESRLLPETQYF
J gene: TRBJ1-6; D gene: TRBD1; clone size: -; V gene: TRBV20-1; CDR3 DNA: TGCAGTGCTAGAGAGAACAACAGGGGAAGCTCCTATAATTCACCCCTCCACTTT; CDR3 protein: CSARENNRGSSYNSPLHF
J gene: TRBJ2-2; D gene: -; clone size: -; V gene: TRBV5-5; CDR3 DNA: TGTGCCAGCAGCCCCCAGGTTAACACCGGGGAGCTGTTTTTT; CDR3 protein: CASSPQVNTGELFF
J gene: TRBJ1-2; D gene: -; clone size: -; V gene: TRBV12-3/TRBV12-4; CDR3 DNA: TGTGCCAGCAGTTTTGGGGGTCGTGGCTACACCTTC; CDR3 protein: CASSFGGRGYTF
J gene: TRBJ2-3; D gene: -; clone size: few; V gene: TRBV7-2; CDR3 DNA: TGTGCCAGCAGCTTAGAGCGGTTCACAGATACGCAGTATTTT; CDR3 protein: CASSLERFTDTQYF
J gene: TRBJ2-1; D gene: TRBD2; clone size: few; V gene: TRBV6-1; CDR3 DNA: TGTGCCAGCAGCCGACTAGCGGGGGGAGCTGGGGATGAGCAGTTCTTC; CDR3 protein: CASSRLAGGAGDEQFF
J gene: TRBJ1-2; D gene: -; clone size: -; V gene: TRBV12-3/TRBV12-4; CDR3 DNA: TGTGCCAGCAGGGGATTTAACTATGGCTACACCTTC; CDR3 protein: CASRGFNYGYTF
J gene: TRBJ1-2; D gene: TRBD1; clone size: -; V gene: TRBV7-2; CDR3 DNA: TGTGCCAGCAGCCAACAGGGGGCGCGGGGCTACACCTTC; CDR3 protein: CASSQQGARGYTF
J gene: TRBJ1-2; D gene: -; clone size: few; V gene: TRBV6-5; CDR3 DNA: TGTGCCAGCAGTTGGGGGAGGCTGGACTATGGCTACACCTTC; CDR3 protein: CASSWGRLDYGYTF
J gene: TRBJ1-6; D gene: -; clone size: medium-sized; V gene: TRBV2; CDR3 DNA: TGTGCCAGCAGTGAAATCCGGGGAGCCTATAATTCACCCCTCCACTTT; CDR3 protein: CASSEIRGAYNSPLHF
J gene: TRBJ2-7; D gene: -; clone size: few; V gene: TRBV10-2; CDR3 DNA: TGCGCCAGCAGTGAGGCGGTAAAATACGAGCAGTACTTC; CDR3 protein: CASSEAVKYEQYF
J gene: TRBJ1-4; D gene: -; clone size: few; V gene: TRBV7-6; CDR3 DNA: TGTGCCAGCAGCTTCGGGGCCGGGAATGAAAAACTGTTTTTT; CDR3 protein: CASSFGAGNEKLFF
J gene: TRBJ2-1; D gene: TRBD2; clone size: -; V gene: TRBV10-3; CDR3 DNA: TGTGCCATCAGGGGACTAGCGGTTGAGCAGTTCTTC; CDR3 protein: CAIRGLAVEQFF
J gene: TRBJ2-3; D gene: -; clone size: -; V gene: TRBV12-1; CDR3 DNA: TGTGCCAGCAGCTCCGGGACTAGCGGCCAATACACAGATACGCAGTATTTT; CDR3 protein: CASSSGTSGQYTDTQYF
J gene: TRBJ1-1; D gene: TRBD1; clone size: few; V gene: TRBV2; CDR3 DNA: TGTGCCAGCAAATACAGGGGGTCCACTGAAGCTTTCTTT; CDR3 protein: CASKYRGSTEAFF
J gene: TRBJ2-7; D gene: -; clone size: -; V gene: TRBV5-1; CDR3 DNA: TGCGCCAGCACCCTTGCGCGGGGTAGTCGCGAGCAGTACTTC; CDR3 protein: CASTLARGSREQYF
J gene: TRBJ2-1; D gene: TRBD2; clone size: -; V gene: TRBV20-1; CDR3 DNA: TGCAGTGCTTCCTCCGGGACTAGCGGCAGCGATGAGCAGTTCTTC; CDR3 protein: CSASSGTSGSDEQFF
J gene: TRBJ1-2; D gene: TRBD1; clone size: medium-sized; V gene: TRBV27; CDR3 DNA: TGTGCCAGCAGCTATAACGGGCGGACAGGGGCGAGCTACACCTTC; CDR3 protein: CASSYNGRTGASYTF
J gene: TRBJ2-5; D gene: -; clone size: few; V gene: TRBV30; CDR3 DNA: TGTGCCTGGAGGGGATTGGGAGAGACCCAGTACTTC; CDR3 protein: CAWRGLGETQYF
J gene: TRBJ1-3; D gene: TRBD1; clone size: -; V gene: TRBV6-1; CDR3 DNA: TGTGCCAGCACCCTAGCTAGGACAGGTGCTGGAAACACCATATATTTT; CDR3 protein: CASTLARTGAGNTIYF
J gene: TRBJ1-1; D gene: -; clone size: -; V gene: TRBV6-1; CDR3 DNA: TGTGCCAGCAGGACACACCAGGCTCACACTGAAGCTTTCTTT; CDR3 protein: CASRTHQAHTEAFF
J gene: TRBJ2-3; D gene: TRBD1; clone size: medium-sized; V gene: TRBV2; CDR3 DNA: TGTGCCAGCACCTCGGACGGTGTGGTACAGGGGACGCAGTATTTT; CDR3 protein: CASTSDGVVQGTQYF
J gene: TRBJ1-1; D gene: -; clone size: -; V gene: TRBV7-9; CDR3 DNA: TGTGCCAGCAGCCCGGGACATTTGAAGAACACTGAAACTTTCTTT; CDR3 protein: CASSPGHLKNTETFF
J gene: TRBJ1-1; D gene: TRBD1; clone size: medium-sized; V gene: TRBV27; CDR3 DNA: TGTGCCAGCAGTCACCGACAGGGGAGGACTGAAGCTTTCTTT; CDR3 protein: CASSHRQGRTEAFF
J gene: TRBJ2-7; D gene: -; clone size: few; V gene: TRBV6-5; CDR3 DNA: TGTGCCAGCAGTTATAACTTCCAAGCCTACGAGCAGTACTTC; CDR3 protein: CASSYNFQAYEQYF
J gene: TRBJ2-7; D gene: TRBD2; clone size: few; V gene: TRBV7-6; CDR3 DNA: TGTGCCAGCAGCTTATCGGTAGCGGGGGACCGCGAGCAGTACTTC; CDR3 protein: CASSLSVAGDREQYF
J gene: TRBJ2-3; D gene: -; clone size: -; V gene: TRBV11-2; CDR3 DNA: TGTGCCAGCAGCTCACTAGCTGGAGGTCGAGATACGCAGTATTTT; CDR3 protein: CASSSLAGGRDTQYF
J gene: TRBJ1-1; D gene: -; clone size: -; V gene: TRBV7-9; CDR3 DNA: TGTGCCAGCAGCGCCGAAGCCAGGCACACTGAAGCTTTCTTT; CDR3 protein: CASSAEARHTEAFF
J gene: TRBJ2-5; D gene: -; clone size: few; V gene: TRBV18; CDR3 DNA: TGTGCCAGCTCACCACGGAGGGCCCCAGAGACCCAGTACTTC; CDR3 protein: CASSPRRAPETQYF
J gene: TRBJ2-7; D gene: -; clone size: -; V gene: TRBV30; CDR3 DNA: TGTGCCTGGAGTAGGTTTGTGACAAGAGACTCCTACGAGCAGTACTTC; CDR3 protein: CAWSRFVTRDSYEQYF
J gene: TRBJ1-2; D gene: TRBD1; clone size: medium-sized; V gene: TRBV30; CDR3 DNA: TGTGCCTGGCTAGGACAGGGGATGGGCTATGGCTACACCTTC; CDR3 protein: CAWLGQGMGYGYTF
J gene: TRBJ1-1; D gene: TRBD1; clone size: -; V gene: TRBV18; CDR3 DNA: TGTGCCAGCTCACCATCAGCCGGGACAGGCTTAAACACTGAAGCTTTCTTT; CDR3 protein: CASSPSAGTGLNTEAFF
J gene: TRBJ2-7; D gene: -; clone size: few; V gene: TRBV5-4; CDR3 DNA: TGTGCCAGCAGCGCGGACTCGAGCTCCTACGAGCAGTACTTC; CDR3 protein: CASSADSSSYEQYF
J gene: TRBJ1-1; D gene: TRBD1; clone size: large; V gene: TRBV10-3; CDR3 DNA: TGTGCCATCAGGGACAGGGAGGGCACTGAAGCTTTCTTT; CDR3 protein: CAIRDREGTEAFF
J gene: TRBJ2-3; D gene: -; clone size: -; V gene: TRBV27; CDR3 DNA: TGTGCCAGCAGTTCCCTTACAGGCCGGGATACGCAGTATTTT; CDR3 protein: CASSSLTGRDTQYF
J gene: TRBJ1-1; D gene: TRBD1; clone size: few; V gene: TRBV6-1; CDR3 DNA: TGTGCCAGCAGGGGACAGCCGAACACTGAAGCTTTCTTT; CDR3 protein: CASRGQPNTEAFF
J gene: TRBJ2-2; D gene: -; clone size: few; V gene: TRBV30; CDR3 DNA: TGTGCCTGGAGGAGGGGGAGAACCGGGGAGCTGTTTTTT; CDR3 protein: CAWRRGRTGELFF
J gene: TRBJ1-5; D gene: TRBD1; clone size: -; V gene: TRBV7-8; CDR3 DNA: TGTGCCAGCAGCCGGAGGTGGACAGGGAGAACCAATCAGCCCCAGCATTTT; CDR3 protein: CASSRRWTGRTNQPQHF
J gene: TRBJ2-7; D gene: -; clone size: few; V gene: TRBV6-1; CDR3 DNA: TGTGCCAGCAGTGAAACTGGTGTTACCTACGAGCAGTACTTC; CDR3 protein: CASSETGVTYEQYF
J gene: TRBJ1-6; D gene: -; clone size: few; V gene: TRBV4-1; CDR3 DNA: TGCGCCAGCAGCCAAGATCGTAATAATTCACCCCTCCACTTT; CDR3 protein: CASSQDRNNSPLHF
J gene: TRBJ2-3; D gene: -; clone size: -; V gene: TRBV30; CDR3 DNA: TGTGCCTGGAGTGTGAAGGGGGGCACAGATACGCAGTATTTT; CDR3 protein: CAWSVKGGTDTQYF
J gene: TRBJ1-1; D gene: -; clone size: medium-sized; V gene: TRBV21-1; CDR3 DNA: TGTGCCCCGACCAGAGGTGGACAGGGGGGATCGTTAGGGGCTTTCTTT; CDR3 protein: CAPTRGGQGGSLGAFF
J gene: TRBJ1-2; D gene: -; clone size: -; V gene: TRBV15; CDR3 DNA: TGTGCCACCCAGGCTAGAACAGGCCGGGGGGCTAACTATGGCTACACCTTC; CDR3 protein: CATQARTGRGANYGYTF
J gene: TRBJ1-6; D gene: TRBD1; clone size: -; V gene: TRBV2; CDR3 DNA: TGTGCCAGCAGTGAGGGACAGGGAAGGTCACCCCTCCACTTT; CDR3 protein: CASSEGQGRSPLHF
J gene: TRBJ2-1; D gene: -; clone size: -; V gene: TRBV5-4; CDR3 DNA: TGTGCCAGCAGCTTGGAATGGGATCGCGTTGAGCAGTTCTTC; CDR3 protein: CASSLEWDRVEQFF
J gene: TRBJ2-3; D gene: -; clone size: -; V gene: TRBV6-1; CDR3 DNA: TGTGCCAGCAGGGCCTGGGGGGGGGGCGAAAGTGATACGCAGTATTTT; CDR3 protein: CASRAWGGGESDTQYF
J gene: TRBJ2-4; D gene: -; clone size: few; V gene: TRBV4-1; CDR3 DNA: TGCGCCAGCAGCCAAGTCCGGATTCTAGCCAAAAACATTCAGTACTTC; CDR3 protein: CASSQVRILAKNIQYF
J gene: TRBJ1-4; D gene: TRBD1; clone size: medium-sized; V gene: TRBV15; CDR3 DNA: TGTGCCACCAGCAGAGGACAGGGTAATGAAAAACTGTTTTTT; CDR3 protein: CATSRGQGNEKLFF
J gene: TRBJ1-5; D gene: TRBD1; clone size: medium-sized; V gene: TRBV19; CDR3 DNA: TGTGCCAGTAGTAGACAGGGGCCACTGGATCAGCCCCAGCATTTT; CDR3 protein: CASSRQGPLDQPQHF
J gene: TRBJ1-2; D gene: -; clone size: few; V gene: TRBV18; CDR3 DNA: TGTGCCAGCTCACCAAGGGAGTTTACTTATGGCTACACCTTC; CDR3 protein: CASSPREFTYGYTF
J gene: TRBJ1-2; D gene: TRBD1; clone size: -; V gene: TRBV5-8; CDR3 DNA: TGTGCCAGCAGCCCCAGGCAGGGGAACAGGGGGACCTATGGCTACACCTTC; CDR3 protein: CASSPRQGNRGTYGYTF
J gene: TRBJ2-1; D gene: -; clone size: -; V gene: TRBV24-1; CDR3 DNA: TGTGCCACAGGTTCGGAGATAAATGAGCAGTTCTTC; CDR3 protein: CATGSEINEQFF
J gene: TRBJ1-6; D gene: -; clone size: few; V gene: TRBV5-4; CDR3 DNA: TGTGCCAGCAGCTTCAGTGAGTCCTATAATTCACCCCTCCACTTT; CDR3 protein: CASSFSESYNSPLHF
J gene: TRBJ2-7; D gene: -; clone size: medium-sized; V gene: TRBV6-1; CDR3 DNA: TGTGCCAGCATTTGGACTCCAGGGGCGGGCGAGCAGTACTTC; CDR3 protein: CASIWTPGAGEQYF
J gene: TRBJ2-3; D gene: TRBD2; clone size: medium-sized; V gene: TRBV10-2; CDR3 DNA: TGCGCCAGCAGCTCGGGACTAGCGGGGGGGCATATAACAGATACGCAGTATTTT; CDR3 protein: CASSSGLAGGHITDTQYF
J gene: TRBJ2-5; D gene: TRBD2; clone size: medium-sized; V gene: TRBV6-1; CDR3 DNA: TGTGCCAGCAGCCTTCTAGCGGGAGTCTCAGGGAAGACCCAGTACTTC; CDR3 protein: CASSLLAGVSGKTQYF
J gene: TRBJ1-6; D gene: TRBD1; clone size: few; V gene: TRBV5-1; CDR3 DNA: TGCGCCAGCAGCTTGGGGGACAGGGGAGGTTCACCCCTCCACTTT; CDR3 protein: CASSLGDRGGSPLHF
J gene: TRBJ1-2; D gene: -; clone size: -; V gene: TRBV2; CDR3 DNA: TGTGCCAGCATTCCGCAGGGTGGCTGTGGCTACACCTTC; CDR3 protein: CASIPQGGCGYTF
J gene: TRBJ1-6; D gene: -; clone size: few; V gene: TRBV5-1; CDR3 DNA: TGCGCCAGCAGCTTGGATGCGGGGGCGAATTCACCCCTCCACTTT; CDR3 protein: CASSLDAGANSPLHF
J gene: TRBJ2-5; D gene: -; clone size: -; V gene: TRBV5-6; CDR3 DNA: TGTGCCAGCAGCTTTATAGAATCGAGTGAAGAGACCCAGTACTTC; CDR3 protein: CASSFIESSEETQYF